The clone carrying this T cell receptor beta chain was seen only a few times. Methods used by the authors: Using reference gene primer amplification, nucleated cell counts were estimated. Measured with immunoSEQ multiplex PCR; TCRdb has only the in-frame clones, and not every one. V and J calls and clone size are those listed in that table; D and trimming were worked out from the DNA. The sample shows fewer than 110,000 clones, approximately 87% of them seen only once. The record originates from a study of blood T cell repertoires in COVID-19. Study in general: Researchers got acute and convalescent COVID-19 samples from the United States, Italy and Spain. PBMCs, B-cell-depleted T cells, or T cells provided the cDNA or gDNA that made up the material.

CDR1 is SNHLY and CDR2 is FYNNEI in the germline V gene. The CDR3 runs 13 residues. Trimming left V 4 bases short and J 0 bases short, with 6 bases between. This chain joins TRBV2 and TRBJ2-5; D is perhaps TRBD2 (5 bases). The receptor's source is a woman in her thirties with acute or convalescent COVID-19. Sequences were obtained from peripheral blood. The CDR3 is CASSADYQETQYF. The DNA for the CDR3 is TGTGCCAGCAGTGCGGACTACCAAGAGACCCAGTACTTC.